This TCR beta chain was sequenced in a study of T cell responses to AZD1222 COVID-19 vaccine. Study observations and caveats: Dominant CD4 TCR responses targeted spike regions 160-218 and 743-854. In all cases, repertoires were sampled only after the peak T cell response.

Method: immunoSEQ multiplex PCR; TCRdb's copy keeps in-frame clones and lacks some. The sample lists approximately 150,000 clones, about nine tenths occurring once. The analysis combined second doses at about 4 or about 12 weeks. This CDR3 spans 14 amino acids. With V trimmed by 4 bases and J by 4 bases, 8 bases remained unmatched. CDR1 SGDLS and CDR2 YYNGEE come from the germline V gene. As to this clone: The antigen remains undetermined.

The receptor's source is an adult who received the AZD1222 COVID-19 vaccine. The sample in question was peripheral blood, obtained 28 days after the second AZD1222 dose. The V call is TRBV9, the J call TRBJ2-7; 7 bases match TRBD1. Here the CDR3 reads CASSTEPGGYEQYF. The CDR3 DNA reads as TGTGCCAGCAGCACAGAGCCAGGGGGATACGAGCAGTACTTC.